This entry is about one T cell receptor (beta chain). Its specific antigen is unknown. No much larger clone is present one base from it, and per-base qualities are unavailable. CDR1 and CDR2 were assigned from the germline V gene as LGHNA and YSLEER. Its CDR3 holds 14 amino acids, cysteine through phenylalanine. CDR3 DNA is the only sequence kept; it has 42 bases, read in frame from the first base. Deletion took 1 base off V and 4 bases off J, with a span of 8 bases between the germline ends. The sample originates from a study of blood T cell repertoires in COVID-19 (dated by TCRdb to between 2020 and 2021). Regarding the study in general: Samples covering the acute and convalescent phases of COVID-19 were provided by collaborators in the United States, Italy and Spain. Where available, HLA class I and class II types were taken from metadata supplied by the sample provider and were not determined by assay-based typing. The repertoires were released in a freely available public database meant as a resource for research on the immune response to SARS-CoV-2. Nearly every sample came with metadata listing a de-identified subject ID, COVID-19 status, age in years and sex. The material from the prospective study consisted of cDNA or gDNA derived from T cells, B-cell-depleted T cells, or PBMCs. Samples were obtained from the ongoing ImmuneRACE study (first 160 participants) and from over 1,000 subjects provided by 6 global collaborators. Deeply sampled blood TCRbeta repertoires from subjects exposed to, actively infected with, or recovered from COVID-19 were included in the dataset. Summary of the overall study and its limitations: The amount of clinical and demographic metadata varied by source and participant and was provided uncurated.

TCRbeta CDR3 regions were amplified from genomic DNA by means of the immunoSEQ Assay, a bias-controlled multiplex PCR. Per the source publication's procedure: The number of nucleated cells in each sample was estimated from the amplification of reference gene primers within the assay. Sequence reads were collapsed and filtered to measure the absolute abundance of every unique TCRbeta CDR3 rearrangement. For each sample, productive Simpson clonality was calculated as the square root of Simpson's diversity index across productive rearrangements. Held by TCRdb, this immuneACCESS table contains in-frame sequences only and omits some clones. Under half of the omission traces to an unresolved V gene where checked; the cause of the rest is unknown. V and J calls plus clone size are reproduced from that table; the DNA served to infer D and trimming. In all, the sample holds some 100,000 clones, and 70% to 90% of those were seen once. Approximately 10% of the sample is in the top ten clones.

Each collaborating institution followed its own protocols to collect whole blood in K2EDTA tubes. For TCRbeta analysis, collaborators shipped samples in one of three forms: frozen whole blood, isolated PBMCs, or DNA extracted from either of those sample types. What was sequenced was peripheral blood. The chain is encoded by TRBV4-3 joined to TRBJ1-5, with an unclear D gene assignment. This TCR came from a woman between 65 and 79 years old with active or convalescent COVID-19. Here the CDR3 is given as CASSQGRGNQPQHF. The bases are TGCGCCAGCAGCCAAGGGCGGGGAAATCAGCCCCAGCATTTT.